The 17 T cell receptor beta chains in this list originate from one sample, sequenced in a study of identical twins. TCRdb re-called the 5' RACE reads with MiXCR, one entry per CDR3 protein. Found here are a few hundred thousand distinct CDR3 sequences, just under 10% of them singletons; the top ten hold more than 2.5%. The sample also formed part of further work on yellow fever vaccine responses in identical twins.

Sequencing was performed on PBMCs. Every receptor here comes from a woman aged 18-29 years in good health.

This clonotype showed up just once. The chain couples TRBV20-1 to TRBJ1-1; maybe TRBD1 (5 bases). Germline V gives CDR1 DFQATT, CDR2 SNEGSKA (reference sequence). With 2 bases removed from V and 8 bases from J, the gap between germline ends came to 9 bases. This CDR3 has 11 amino acids. For the CDR3, the DNA is TGCAGTGCTAGACCAGGGTTAGAAGCTTTCTTT. This translates into CSARPGLEAFF.

This clonotype has more than one count but fewer than ten. The genes are TRBV10-3 and TRBJ2-7; D call uncertain. V was pared by 0 bases and J by 4 bases, with 16 bases between. The CDR3 length is 16 residues. Germline V gene sequence: CDR1 ENHRY, CDR2 SYGVKD. CDR3 loop: CAISESNWNSEYEQYF. The DNA for the CDR3 is TGTGCCATCAGTGAGTCGAATTGGAACAGTGAGTACGAGCAGTACTTC.

The rearrangement links TRBV7-2 to TRBJ2-3, with D hard to call. The ends were cut back, 5 bases at V and 1 base at J, with 10 bases in the middle. Germline V gene data show CDR1 as SGHTA and CDR2 as FQGNSA. The CDR3 is 14 residues long. This CDR3 reads CASSPRWGTDTQYF. As DNA, the CDR3 is TGTGCCAGCAGCCCTAGGTGGGGCACAGATACGCAGTATTTT. Based on the CDR3 plus reference TRBV7-2 and TRBJ2-3, the full variable domain is GAGVSQSPSNKVTEKGKDVELRCDPISGHTALYWYRQSLGQGLEFLIYFQGNSAPDKSGLPSDRFSAERTGGSVSTLTIQRTQQEDSAVYLCASSPRWGTDTQYFGPGTRLTVL.

This clonotype was counted between two and nine times. V is TRBV7-2 and J is TRBJ2-4, with 10 bases identical to TRBD1. The CDR3 extends over 17 amino acids. With V trimmed by 3 bases and J by 7 bases, 12 bases remained unmatched. CDR1 is SGHTA, CDR2 FQGNSA, per germline. The CDR3 loop is CASSFSLTGGMVNIQYF. In DNA form, the CDR3 reads TGTGCCAGCAGCTTCTCTTTGACAGGGGGCATGGTTAACATTCAGTACTTC. The full variable domain, completed using reference TRBV7-2 and TRBJ2-4, is GAGVSQSPSNKVTEKGKDVELRCDPISGHTALYWYRQSLGQGLEFLIYFQGNSAPDKSGLPSDRFSAERTGGSVSTLTIQRTQQEDSAVYLCASSFSLTGGMVNIQYFGAGTRLSVL.

This clonotype was observed many times. The rearrangement uses TRBV29-1 and TRBJ2-2; 8 bases agree with TRBD2. The CDR3 is 14 amino acids. CDR1 and CDR2 from the germline V gene are SQVTM and ANQGSEA. V was pared by 7 bases and J by 4 bases, with 8 bases of the junction left unmatched. CDR3: CSAGGAGITGELFF. The CDR3 bases are TGCAGCGCGGGGGGGGCAGGGATCACCGGGGAGCTGTTTTTT.

The sample holds a few counts of this clonotype. This rearrangement joins TRBV29-1 to TRBJ2-5; the D call may be TRBD1 or TRBD2 (5 bases each). The CDR3 contains 14 residues. Germline lookup yields CDR1 SQVTM and CDR2 ANQGSEA. V dropped 4 bases and J dropped 4 bases, with 16 bases sitting between them. The CDR3 nucleotides are TGCAGCGTTGTCAGGGACCCGAAAGCAGAGACCCAGTACTTC. This translates into CSVVRDPKAETQYF. Full variable domain (remainder filled in from reference TRBV29-1 and TRBJ2-5): SAVISQKPSRDICQRGTSLTIQCQVDSQVTMMFWYRQQPGQSLTLIATANQGSEATYESGFVIDKFPISRPNLTFSTLTVSNMSPEDSSIYLCSVVRDPKAETQYFGPGTRLLVL.

This clonotype was seen repeatedly, ten times or more. The rearrangement links TRBV7-9 to TRBJ2-7, with D possibly TRBD1 on 6 matching bases. V dropped 5 bases and J dropped 0 bases, with 11 bases sitting between them. Per germline, CDR1 SEHNR and CDR2 FQNEAQ (reference sequence). There are 14 residues in the CDR3. CDR3 coding DNA: TGTGCCAGCAGCCCCCCACAGGGCTCCTACGAGCAGTACTTC. Its protein product is CASSPPQGSYEQYF.

Remarks on this clonotype: Possible read error: a much larger clone is one base away. The rearrangement joins TRBV4-2 to TRBJ2-1, with 9 nucleotides matching TRBD2. CDR1 and CDR2 (germline): LGHNA, YNFKEQ. The CDR3 contains 15 residues. The DNA of the CDR3 is TGTGCCAGCAGCCCCTCCGGGACTAGCCTTGATGAGCAGGTCTTC. Translating it yields CASSPSGTSLDEQVF.

This chain connects TRBV15 to TRBJ1-1, with a weak D call TRBD1 (5 bases). Germline V gene sequence: CDR1 LNHNV, CDR2 YYDKDF (reference sequence). The CDR3 is made up of 14 amino acids. Trimming took 0 bases from V and 6 from J, leaving 11 bases between them. The CDR3 loop reads CATSRERGSPEAFF. As DNA, the CDR3 is TGTGCCACCAGCAGAGAACGGGGGTCCCCTGAAGCTTTCTTT.

The J gene is TRBJ2-1, the V gene TRBV7-2; D is tentatively TRBD1 or TRBD2 (5 bases each). Germline CDR1 is SGHTA and CDR2 is FQGNSA. Trimming took 7 bases from V and 0 from J, leaving 13 bases between them. This CDR3 region has 15 residues. The CDR3 DNA follows: TGTGCCAGCAACCGGGACGGAAGCTCCTACAATGAGCAGTTCTTC. Translated, it gives CASNRDGSSYNEQFF.

The rearrangement joins TRBV14 to TRBJ2-7, with TRBD1 as a possible D gene (6 bases). From germline, CDR1 is SGHDN and CDR2 FVKESK. Trimming removed 4 bases from V and 5 bases from J, with 15 bases in between. The CDR3 is 14 amino acids. The CDR3 bases are TGTGCCAGCAGCCTTACACAGGGTCGGAACGAGCAGTACTTC. Translation gives CASSLTQGRNEQYF.

On this clonotype: One base away lies a much larger clone, so this may be a sequencing read error. This chain links TRBV3-1 with TRBJ2-1; the match to TRBD1 covers 7 bases. The CDR3 has 16 residues. From germline, CDR1 is LGHDT and CDR2 YNNKEL (reference sequence). The CDR3 nucleotides are TGTGCCACCAGCCCCTCAGGGGGTAGCTACTACAATGAGCAGTTCTTC. This sequence encodes CATSPSGGSYYNEQFF.

This clonotype was picked up many times. The V gene is TRBV20-1, the J gene TRBJ2-2; 7 bases are a match to TRBD1. In germline, CDR1 is DFQATT, CDR2 SNEGSKA (reference sequence). The V gene end was trimmed by 6 bases and the J gene end by 1 base; junction bases not matched to a gene: 8. The CDR3 length is 15 residues. CDR3 sequence reads: CSARPGTVNTGELFF. For the CDR3, the DNA is TGCAGTGCAAGACCGGGGACAGTGAACACCGGGGAGCTGTTTTTT.

This chain uses TRBV5-1 with TRBJ1-5; D might be TRBD1 (5 bases). Trimming cost V 2 bases and J 3 bases, with 18 bases left between them. Germline V gene data show CDR1 as SGHRS and CDR2 as YFSETQ. The length of the CDR3 is 17 residues. This CDR3 reads CASSFERQFIYNQPQHF. CDR3 DNA sequence: TGCGCCAGCAGCTTCGAAAGACAGTTCATTTACAATCAGCCCCAGCATTTT.

This clonotype has just a few counts. The rearrangement uses TRBV5-1 and TRBJ1-2, with 8 bases fitting TRBD1. This CDR3 has 14 residues. Germline V lookup: CDR1 SGHRS, CDR2 YFSETQ. V shed 3 bases and J 8 bases; nucleotides not matched to a gene: 9. The CDR3 nucleotides are TGCGCCAGCAGCTCCATCACCGGGACAGGAGGCTACACCTTC. This translates into CASSSITGTGGYTF.

This clonotype came up a few times. The chain couples TRBV6-4 to TRBJ2-1; D is undetermined. The V gene's germline CDR1 is MRHNA and CDR2 SNTAGT. Trimming left V 5 bases short and J 0 bases short, with 11 bases between. The length of the CDR3 is 15 residues. CDR3 residues: CASSPSSSSYNEQFF. CDR3 in DNA: TGTGCCAGCAGTCCGAGTAGCAGCTCCTACAATGAGCAGTTCTTC.

The CDR3 loop reads CAAGRSQIETQYF. CDR3 nucleotide sequence: TGTGCCGCCGGGCGCAGTCAAATAGAGACCCAGTACTTC. The chain has TRBV6-1 and TRBJ2-5; D not resolved. With 11 bases removed from V and 4 bases from J, the gap between germline ends came to 17 bases. This CDR3 comprises 13 residues. Looked up from germline, CDR1 is MNHNS and CDR2 is SASEGT.